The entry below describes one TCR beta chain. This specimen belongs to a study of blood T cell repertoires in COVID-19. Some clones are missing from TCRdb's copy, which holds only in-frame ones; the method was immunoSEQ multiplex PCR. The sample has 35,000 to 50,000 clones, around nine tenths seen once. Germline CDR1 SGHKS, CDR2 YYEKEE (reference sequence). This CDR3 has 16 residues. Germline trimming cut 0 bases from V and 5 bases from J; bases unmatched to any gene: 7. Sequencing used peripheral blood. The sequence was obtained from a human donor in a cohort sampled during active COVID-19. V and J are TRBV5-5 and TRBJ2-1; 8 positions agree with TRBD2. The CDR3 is CASSLVVRAGDNEQFF. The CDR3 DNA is TGTGCCAGCAGCTTGGTTGTTCGAGCGGGAGACAATGAGCAGTTCTTC.